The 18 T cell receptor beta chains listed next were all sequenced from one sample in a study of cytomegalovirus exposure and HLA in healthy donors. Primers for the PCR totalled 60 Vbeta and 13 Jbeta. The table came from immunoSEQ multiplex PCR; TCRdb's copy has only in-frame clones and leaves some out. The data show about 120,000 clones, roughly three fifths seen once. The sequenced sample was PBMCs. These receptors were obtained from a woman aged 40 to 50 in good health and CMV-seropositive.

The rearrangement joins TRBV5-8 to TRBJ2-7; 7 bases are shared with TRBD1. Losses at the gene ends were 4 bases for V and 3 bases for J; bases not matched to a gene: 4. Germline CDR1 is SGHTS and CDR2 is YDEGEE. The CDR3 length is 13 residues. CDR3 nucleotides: TGTGCCAGCAGCCCATGGGACAGCTACGAGCAGTACTTC. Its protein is CASSPWDSYEQYF.

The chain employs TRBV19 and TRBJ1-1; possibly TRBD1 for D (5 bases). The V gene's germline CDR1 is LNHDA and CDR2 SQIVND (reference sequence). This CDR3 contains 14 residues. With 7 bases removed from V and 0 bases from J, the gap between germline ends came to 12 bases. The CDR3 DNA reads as TGTGCCAGTACTCCGACAGAGATGAACACTGAAGCTTTCTTT. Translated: CASTPTEMNTEAFF.

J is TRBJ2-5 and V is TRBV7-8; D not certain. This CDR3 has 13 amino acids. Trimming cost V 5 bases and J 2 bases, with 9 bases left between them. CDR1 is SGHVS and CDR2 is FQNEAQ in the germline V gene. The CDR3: CASSTEQQETQYF. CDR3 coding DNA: TGTGCCAGCAGCACCGAACAACAAGAGACCCAGTACTTC.

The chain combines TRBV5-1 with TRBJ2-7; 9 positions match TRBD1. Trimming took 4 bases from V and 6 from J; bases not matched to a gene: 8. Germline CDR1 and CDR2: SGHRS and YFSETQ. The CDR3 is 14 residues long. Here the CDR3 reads CASSPPGTGTEQYF. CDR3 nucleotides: TGCGCCAGCAGCCCCCCCGGGACAGGGACCGAGCAGTACTTC.

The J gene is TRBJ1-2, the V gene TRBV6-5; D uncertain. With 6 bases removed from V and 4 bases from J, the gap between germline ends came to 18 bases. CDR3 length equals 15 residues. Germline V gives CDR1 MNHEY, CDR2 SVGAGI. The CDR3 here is CASSPDNPVPYGYTF. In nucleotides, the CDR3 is TGTGCCAGCAGCCCCGACAATCCTGTGCCCTATGGCTACACCTTC.

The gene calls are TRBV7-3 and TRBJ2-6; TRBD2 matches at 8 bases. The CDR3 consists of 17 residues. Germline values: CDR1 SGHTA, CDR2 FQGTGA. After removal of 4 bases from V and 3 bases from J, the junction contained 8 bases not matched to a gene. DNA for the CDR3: TGTGCCAGCAGCTCCTCGGGGGGGCGGATTGGGGCCAACGTCCTGACTTTC. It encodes CASSSSGGRIGANVLTF.

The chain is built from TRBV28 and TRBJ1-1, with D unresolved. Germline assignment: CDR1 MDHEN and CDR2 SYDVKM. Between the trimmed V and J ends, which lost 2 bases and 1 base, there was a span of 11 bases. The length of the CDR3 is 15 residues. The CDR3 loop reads CASSLLRQENTEAFF. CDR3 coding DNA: TGTGCCAGCAGTTTACTTCGGCAGGAGAACACTGAAGCTTTCTTT.

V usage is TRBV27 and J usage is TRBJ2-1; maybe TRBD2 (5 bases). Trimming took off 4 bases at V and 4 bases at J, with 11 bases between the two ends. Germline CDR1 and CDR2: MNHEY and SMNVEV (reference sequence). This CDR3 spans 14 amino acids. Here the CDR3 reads CASSSGAVYNEQFF. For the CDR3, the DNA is TGTGCCAGCAGTTCAGGAGCGGTGTACAATGAGCAGTTCTTC.

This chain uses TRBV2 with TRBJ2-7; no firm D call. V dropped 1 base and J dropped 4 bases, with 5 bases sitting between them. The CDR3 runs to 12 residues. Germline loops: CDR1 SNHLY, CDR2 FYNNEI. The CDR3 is CASSEDLYEQYF. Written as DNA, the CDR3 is TGTGCCAGCAGTGAAGATCTATACGAGCAGTACTTC.

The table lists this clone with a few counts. The CDR3 spells CASSSKDTQYF. The CDR3 DNA follows: TGTGCCAGCAGTTCAAAAGATACGCAGTATTTT. This chain connects TRBV6-5 to TRBJ2-3; D gene ambiguous. The V gene lost 4 bases and the J gene lost 5 bases, with 4 bases spanning the gap. Germline CDR1 MNHEY, CDR2 SVGAGI. The CDR3 runs 11 residues.

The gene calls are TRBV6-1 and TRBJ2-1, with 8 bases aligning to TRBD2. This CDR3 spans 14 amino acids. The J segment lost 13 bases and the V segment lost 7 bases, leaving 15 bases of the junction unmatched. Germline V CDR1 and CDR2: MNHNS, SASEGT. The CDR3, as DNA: TGTGCCAGCATCACTGGACCCACGGGAGGGCCCCAGTTCTTC. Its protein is CASITGPTGGPQFF.

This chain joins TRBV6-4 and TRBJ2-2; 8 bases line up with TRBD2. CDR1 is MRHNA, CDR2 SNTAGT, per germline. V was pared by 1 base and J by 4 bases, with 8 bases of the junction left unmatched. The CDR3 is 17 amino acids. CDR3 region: CASSDLRERESTGELFF. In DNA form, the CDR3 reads TGTGCCAGCAGTGACTTAAGGGAGCGGGAGAGCACCGGGGAGCTGTTTTTT.

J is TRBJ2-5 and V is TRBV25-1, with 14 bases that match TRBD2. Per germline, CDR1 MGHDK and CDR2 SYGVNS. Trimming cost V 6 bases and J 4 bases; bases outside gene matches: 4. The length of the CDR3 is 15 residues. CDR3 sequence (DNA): TGTGCCAGCAGCGTTGGACTAGCGGGGGGAGAGACCCAGTACTTC. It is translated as CASSVGLAGGETQYF.

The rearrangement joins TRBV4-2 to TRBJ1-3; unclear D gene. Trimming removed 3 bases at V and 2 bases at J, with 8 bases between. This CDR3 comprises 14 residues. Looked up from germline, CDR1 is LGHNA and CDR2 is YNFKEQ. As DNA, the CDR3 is TGTGCCAGCAGCCACGAAGACACTGGAAACACCATATATTTT. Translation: CASSHEDTGNTIYF.

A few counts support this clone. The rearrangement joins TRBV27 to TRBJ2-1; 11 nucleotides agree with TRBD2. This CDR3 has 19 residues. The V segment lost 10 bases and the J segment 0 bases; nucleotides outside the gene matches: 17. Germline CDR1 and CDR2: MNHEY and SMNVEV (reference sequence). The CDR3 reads CAIRPASGRSPSSYNEQFF. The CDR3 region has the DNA TGTGCCATCCGACCGGCTAGCGGGAGGTCCCCTAGCTCCTACAATGAGCAGTTCTTC.

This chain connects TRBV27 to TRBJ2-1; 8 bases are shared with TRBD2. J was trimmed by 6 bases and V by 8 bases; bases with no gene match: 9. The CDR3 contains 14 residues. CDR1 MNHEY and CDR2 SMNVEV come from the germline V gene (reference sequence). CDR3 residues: CASRGAGVSNEQFF. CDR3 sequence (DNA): TGTGCCAGCCGTGGAGCGGGAGTGAGCAATGAGCAGTTCTTC.

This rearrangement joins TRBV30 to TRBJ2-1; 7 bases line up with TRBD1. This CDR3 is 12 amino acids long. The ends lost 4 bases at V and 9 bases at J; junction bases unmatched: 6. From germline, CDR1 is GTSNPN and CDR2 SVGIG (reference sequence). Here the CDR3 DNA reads TGTGCCTGGACGACAGGGTTGGGTGAGCAGTTCTTC. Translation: CAWTTGLGEQFF.

In DNA form, the CDR3 reads TGTGCCAGCAGCCAGTCGGGTGCAACTAATGAAAAACTGTTTTTT. Its protein product is CASSQSGATNEKLFF. The chain links TRBV7-2 to TRBJ1-4; the D is unclear. The CDR3 sequence is 15 residues long. Germline lookup yields CDR1 SGHTA and CDR2 FQGNSA. Trimming cost V 5 bases and J 0 bases, with 10 bases left between them.